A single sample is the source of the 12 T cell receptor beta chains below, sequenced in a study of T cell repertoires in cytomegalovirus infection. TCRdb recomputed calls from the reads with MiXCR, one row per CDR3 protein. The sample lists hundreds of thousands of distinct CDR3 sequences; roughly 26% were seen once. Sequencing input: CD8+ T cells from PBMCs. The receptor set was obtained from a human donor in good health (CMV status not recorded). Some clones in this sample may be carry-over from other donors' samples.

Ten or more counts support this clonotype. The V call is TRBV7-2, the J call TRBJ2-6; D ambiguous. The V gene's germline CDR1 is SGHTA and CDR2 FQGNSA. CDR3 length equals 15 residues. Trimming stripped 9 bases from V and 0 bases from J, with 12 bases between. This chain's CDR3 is CASGGLSSGANVLTF. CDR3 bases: TGTGCCAGTGGTGGGCTGAGCTCTGGGGCCAACGTCCTGACTTTC. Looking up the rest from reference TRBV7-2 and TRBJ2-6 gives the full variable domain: GAGVSQSPSNKVTEKGKDVELRCDPISGHTALYWYRQSLGQGLEFLIYFQGNSAPDKSGLPSDRFSAERTGGSVSTLTIQRTQQEDSAVYLCASGGLSSGANVLTFGAGSRLTVL.

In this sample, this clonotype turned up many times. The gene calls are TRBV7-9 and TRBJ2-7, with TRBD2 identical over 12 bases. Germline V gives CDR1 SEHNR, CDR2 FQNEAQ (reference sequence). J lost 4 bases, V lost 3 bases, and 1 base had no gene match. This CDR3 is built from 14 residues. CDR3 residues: CASSLTSGGYEQYF. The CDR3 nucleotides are TGTGCCAGCAGCTTGACTAGCGGGGGTTACGAGCAGTACTTC.

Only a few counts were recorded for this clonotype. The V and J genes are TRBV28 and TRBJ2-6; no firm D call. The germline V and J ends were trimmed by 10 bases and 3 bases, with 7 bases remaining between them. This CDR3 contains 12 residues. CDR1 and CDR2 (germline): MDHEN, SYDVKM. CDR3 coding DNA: TGTGCCACGCGTAATGGGGCCAACGTCCTGACTTTC. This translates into CATRNGANVLTF.

The DNA for the CDR3 is TGTGCCAGCAGCCTCTACAGGGGGCGTAGGGAGACCCAGTACTTC. Its translation is CASSLYRGRRETQYF. The V and J genes are TRBV14 and TRBJ2-5; 9 nucleotides align to TRBD1. The germline V gene has CDR1 SGHDN and CDR2 FVKESK. Trimming took 4 bases from V and 5 from J; bases not matched to a gene: 8. This CDR3 spans 15 amino acids.

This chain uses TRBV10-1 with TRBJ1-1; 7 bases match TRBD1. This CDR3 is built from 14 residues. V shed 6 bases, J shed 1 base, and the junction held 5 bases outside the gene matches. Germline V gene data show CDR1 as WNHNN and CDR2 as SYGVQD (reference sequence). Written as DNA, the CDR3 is TGCGCCAGCAGCAAGACAGGGCCGAACACTGAAGCTTTCTTT. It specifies CASSKTGPNTEAFF.

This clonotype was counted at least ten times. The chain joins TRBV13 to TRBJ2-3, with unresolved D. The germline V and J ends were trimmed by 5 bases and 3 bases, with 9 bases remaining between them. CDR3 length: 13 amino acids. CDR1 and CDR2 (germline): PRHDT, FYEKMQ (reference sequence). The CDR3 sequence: CASSRVLTDTQYF. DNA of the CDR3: TGTGCCAGCAGCCGCGTGCTTACAGATACGCAGTATTTT.

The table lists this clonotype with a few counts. CDR3 loop: CASSLSSRAEQYF. The CDR3 DNA reads as TGTGCCAGCAGTTTATCGTCAAGGGCCGAGCAGTACTTC. V and J are TRBV27 and TRBJ2-7; D ambiguous. V lost 0 bases to trimming and J lost 6 bases, with 9 bases between them. CDR1 and CDR2 from the germline V gene are MNHEY and SMNVEV (reference sequence). The CDR3 runs 13 residues.

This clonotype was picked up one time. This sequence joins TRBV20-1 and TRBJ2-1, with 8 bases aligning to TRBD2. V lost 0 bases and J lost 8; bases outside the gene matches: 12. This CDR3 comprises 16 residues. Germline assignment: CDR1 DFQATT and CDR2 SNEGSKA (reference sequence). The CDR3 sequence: CSARDEWSGGKDEQFF. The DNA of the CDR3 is TGCAGTGCTAGAGATGAGTGGAGCGGGGGTAAGGATGAGCAGTTCTTC.

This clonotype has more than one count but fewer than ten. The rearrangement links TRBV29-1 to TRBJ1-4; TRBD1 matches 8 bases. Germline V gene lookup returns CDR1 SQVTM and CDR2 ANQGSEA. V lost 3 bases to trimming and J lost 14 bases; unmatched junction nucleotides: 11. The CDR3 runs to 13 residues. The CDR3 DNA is TGCAGCGTTGAGGGACAGGCCCCGGGGATCCTGTTTTTT. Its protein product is CSVEGQAPGILFF.

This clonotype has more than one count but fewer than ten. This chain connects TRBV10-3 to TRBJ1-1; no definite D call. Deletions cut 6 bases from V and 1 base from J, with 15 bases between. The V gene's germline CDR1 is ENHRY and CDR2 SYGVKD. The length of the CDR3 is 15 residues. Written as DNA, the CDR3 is TGTGCCATCAGGGATTCTGTGGCGGGGAACACTGAAGCTTTCTTT. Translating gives CAIRDSVAGNTEAFF.

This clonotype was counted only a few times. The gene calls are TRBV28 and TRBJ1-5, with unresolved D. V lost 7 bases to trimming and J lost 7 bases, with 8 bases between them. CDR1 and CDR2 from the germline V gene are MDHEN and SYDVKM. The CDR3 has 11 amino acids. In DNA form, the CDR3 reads TGTGCCAGCAATGGAGGCCAGCCCCAGCATTTT. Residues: CASNGGQPQHF.

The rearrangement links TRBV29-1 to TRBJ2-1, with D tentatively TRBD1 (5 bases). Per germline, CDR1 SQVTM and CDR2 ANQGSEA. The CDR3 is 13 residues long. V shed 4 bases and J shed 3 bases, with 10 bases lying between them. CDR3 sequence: CSVVFDSYNEQFF. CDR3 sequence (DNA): TGCAGCGTTGTCTTCGACAGCTACAATGAGCAGTTCTTC.